Below, 4 T cell receptor beta chains from the same sample are listed, as sequenced in a study of T cell repertoires in aging, cancer and after chemotherapy. Peripheral blood genomic DNA, not sorted cells or RNA, was the template. Rearranged V-D-J TRB sequences were amplified with a mixed TRB-A/B primer pool. TCRdb analysed the multiplex PCR reads with MiXCR anew, one entry per CDR3 protein. The sample carries about 2,200 distinct CDR3 sequences, roughly a quarter recorded once. The sequenced material came from blood. These receptors all come from a human donor with a solid tumor.

This clonotype was seen a few times. The chain uses TRBV5-1 and TRBJ2-7; D is unresolved. The CDR3 runs to 12 residues. In germline, CDR1 is SGHRS, CDR2 YFSETQ. Trimming took off 0 bases at V and 5 bases at J, with 6 bases between the two ends. The CDR3 here is CASSLGVDEQYF. The CDR3 DNA is TGCGCCAGCAGCTTGGGAGTGGACGAGCAGTACTTC.

This clonotype is termed medium-sized (0.01 to 0.1%). This chain links TRBV12-3 or TRBV12-4 with TRBJ1-4; perhaps TRBD1 as D (6 bases). CDR3 size: 13 residues. V lost 3 bases, J lost 8 bases, and 10 bases lay in between. CDR3 sequence: CASSLGGREKLFF. The CDR3 DNA follows: TGTGCCAGCAGTTTGGGGGGCAGGGAAAAACTGTTTTTT.

This chain joins TRBV5-1 and TRBJ2-1, with TRBD2 matching over 10 bases. The germline CDR1 and CDR2 sequences are SGHRS and YFSETQ. The CDR3 spans 16 residues. Losses at the gene ends were 4 bases for V and 5 bases for J; bases not matched to a gene: 9. CDR3 region: CASSPLTSGVHNEQFF. As DNA, the CDR3 is TGCGCCAGCAGCCCCCTTACTAGCGGGGTTCACAATGAGCAGTTCTTC.

By share, this clonotype counts as large. The CDR3 loop is CASSVGQIGELFF. The CDR3 DNA reads as TGTGCCAGTAGTGTGGGACAGATCGGGGAGCTGTTTTTT. The chain uses TRBV19 and TRBJ2-2; TRBD1 agrees at 7 bases. CDR1 and CDR2 (germline): LNHDA, SQIVND (reference sequence). This CDR3 spans 13 amino acids. Trimming cost V 5 bases and J 7 bases; bases outside gene matches: 4.